This T cell receptor beta chain was retrieved from a study of blood T cell repertoires in COVID-19. Method: immunoSEQ multiplex PCR; TCRdb's copy keeps in-frame clones and lacks some. This table has 150,000 to 200,000 clones, just under 90% appearing once. The CDR3 is 14 residues long. V shed 7 bases and J shed 7 bases, with 17 bases lying between them. Germline values: CDR1 MNHEY, CDR2 SVGAGI. The sequence derives from a young man with active or convalescent COVID-19. The V call is TRBV6-5, the J call TRBJ2-1; maybe TRBD2 (5 bases). Sequenced input: peripheral blood. The CDR3 protein is CASTGLAGLNEQFF. CDR3 in DNA: TGTGCCAGCACGGGCCTAGCTGGATTGAATGAGCAGTTCTTC.